The sequence of this T cell receptor (beta chain) was determined in a study of vaccination effects on CD4 cells after COVID-19. Points from the study as a whole: Clones induced by infection and by vaccine showed marked clonal contraction late after vaccination.

The CDR3 consists of 16 residues. The V segment lost 3 bases and the J segment 6 bases; nucleotides outside the gene matches: 7. Per the germline V gene, CDR1 is MGHRA and CDR2 is YSYEKL. Concerning this clone: Its target is unknown.

Within the ViraFEST assay, antigen-specific CD4+ T cells underwent expansion with viral peptide pools prior to sequencing. Following 10 days of culture, CD4+ T cells were isolated. Nobody among the vaccine recipients had prior SARS-CoV-2 infection (nucleocapsid antibodies were negative). IL-2 medium took the place of half the medium on both days 3 and 7. Some clones are missing from TCRdb's copy, which holds only in-frame ones; the method was immunoSEQ multiplex PCR. The sample gives 55,000 to 75,000 clones, around 76% of which show up once; 4% is in the top ten. V usage is TRBV4-1 and J usage is TRBJ1-5; 11 nucleotides agree with TRBD1. The sequence was obtained from a human donor who received a COVID-19 vaccine. The sample was CD4+ T cells from PBMCs cultured with HCoV-OC43 spike peptides, taken before COVID-19 vaccination. As to subset: HCoV-OC43 spike overlapping peptide pool stimulation. The CDR3 region has the DNA TGCGCCAGCAGCCACCAAGGACAGGGGGCCGGTCAGCCCCAGCATTTT. This codes for CASSHQGQGAGQPQHF.